This TCR beta chain was identified in a study of early T cells in non-severe SARS-CoV-2 infection. About the research overall: The input, bulk RNA from unsorted whole blood, was sequenced, and chains were unpaired.

Unique molecular identifiers tagged individual cDNA molecules. TCRdb ran MiXCR on the 5' RACE reads and lists one entry per CDR3 protein. Altogether some 30,000 distinct CDR3 sequences are present, over 6.5% being singletons, with the ten largest covering around 2.5%. The ends were cut back, 5 bases at V and 4 bases at J, with 18 bases in the middle. Germline loops: CDR1 SGHTA, CDR2 FQGTGA. This CDR3 has 15 amino acids. This clonotype counts as medium-sized. The receptor comes from an adult who was a healthcare worker with PCR-confirmed SARS-CoV-2 infection or an uninfected control (not recorded which). Sequencing was done on a sample of whole blood. The chain is built from TRBV7-3 and TRBJ2-7, with D perhaps matching TRBD1 (6 bases). In nucleotides, the CDR3 is TGTGCCAGCAGCCTCACCGGGGACATAGGTTACGAGCAGTACTTC. Its translation is CASSLTGDIGYEQYF. The whole variable domain, filled in from reference TRBV7-3 and TRBJ2-7, reads GAGVSQTPSNKVTEKGKYVELRCDPISGHTALYWYRQSLGQGPEFLIYFQGTGAADDSGLPNDRFFAVRPEGSVSTLKIQRTERGDSAVYLCASSLTGDIGYEQYFGPGTRLTVT.